This is a list of T cell receptor beta chains from one sample in a study of blood T cell repertoires in COVID-19. Sequenced by immunoSEQ multiplex PCR; TCRdb stores in-frame clones only, minus some. The sample lists some 220,000 clones, 80% to 95% occurring once. The sequenced material came from peripheral blood. These receptors came from a man aged 30 to 39 with COVID-19, enrolled during active disease. Each CDR3 is given with its conserved first and last residue. The order of the fields is D gene, J gene, V gene, clone size, CDR3 DNA, CDR3 protein. The D gene is left open where the match is weak. Clone sizes are given selectively: once, few, many, or a class where the clone is expanded.

- TRBJ1-5 TRBV2 - TGTGCCAGCACCAAAGGGGTCGGATTAAGCAATCAGCCCCAGCATTTT CASTKGVGLSNQPQHF
- TRBJ2-3 TRBV6-5 - TGTGCCAGCACCGACCAGTCCAGGGGAACAGATACGCAGTATTTT CASTDQSRGTDTQYF
- TRBJ1-2 TRBV5-4 - TGTGCCAGCAGATATCGACAGGACTATGGCTACACCTTC CASRYRQDYGYTF
- TRBJ2-7 TRBV6-1 - TGTGCCAGCAGTGAAGCGGGGGGACCGACCTCGAGCTCCTACGAGCAGTACTTC CASSEAGGPTSSSYEQYF
- TRBJ1-1 TRBV5-5 - TGTGCCAGCAGAAGAAAACAGGGATTGAACACTGAAGCTTTCTTT CASRRKQGLNTEAFF
- TRBJ1-2 TRBV7-9 - TGTGCCAGCAGCTCGGGACTTCCCTATGGCTACACCTTC CASSSGLPYGYTF
- TRBJ2-5 TRBV11-2 - TGTGCCAGCAGCTTAGGGCGGGGGCGATCCCAAGAGACCCAGTACTTC CASSLGRGRSQETQYF
TRBD2 TRBJ2-5 TRBV5-1 - TGCGCCAGCAGCTTGGCAGCGGGGGATGAGACCCAGTACTTC CASSLAAGDETQYF
- TRBJ1-3 TRBV19 - TGTGCCAGTAGTATGGGGAGTGGGGCTGGAAACACCATATATTTT CASSMGSGAGNTIYF
- TRBJ2-7 TRBV12-3/TRBV12-4 - TGTGCCAGCAGCCGCGACAGGTCCTACGAGCAGTACTTC CASSRDRSYEQYF
TRBD1 TRBJ2-7 TRBV10-3 - TGTGCCATCAGTGAGGTACAGGGGAGAGGCGAGCAGTACTTC CAISEVQGRGEQYF
- TRBJ1-5 TRBV7-2 - TGTGCCAGCAGCCACGGGCCCCCCGGGGCCCAGCATTTT CASSHGPPGAQHF
TRBD2 TRBJ2-3 TRBV29-1 - TGCAGCGTTGAAGATGGGTCTAGCGGTGTAACAGATACGCAGTATTTT CSVEDGSSGVTDTQYF
- TRBJ1-6 TRBV5-1 - TGCGCCAGCAGCTTGTTGGAGGGATTGGATTCACCCCTCCACTTT CASSLLEGLDSPLHF
TRBD1 TRBJ1-5 TRBV27 once TGTGCCAGCAGTCTACCCCGGACAGGGGGCGAAGGCAATCAGCCCCAGCATTTT CASSLPRTGGEGNQPQHF
TRBD2 TRBJ2-3 TRBV19 - TGTGCCAGTAGTATATATGGGGGGGAGGCAGATACGCAGTATTTT CASSIYGGEADTQYF
- TRBJ1-4 TRBV3-1/TRBV3-2 once TGTGCCAGCAGCCAAGAACAGGGCCCTGGTGAAAAACTGTTTTTT CASSQEQGPGEKLFF
TRBD1 TRBJ2-7 TRBV3-1/TRBV3-2 - TGTGCCAGCAGCCAAGTAAGTGGACAGGGTCACGAGCAGTACTTC CASSQVSGQGHEQYF
- TRBJ1-4 TRBV7-9 - TGTGCCAGCAGCTTAGGCGGCGAAAAACTGTTTTTT CASSLGGEKLFF
TRBD1 TRBJ2-7 TRBV7-2 - TGTGCCAGCAGCCCCTGGACAGGGGGCGAGTACGAGCAGTACTTC CASSPWTGGEYEQYF
TRBD2 TRBJ2-7 TRBV19 - TGTGCCAGTAGTATCTCTAGCGGGGGGGCCGGGGAGCAGTACTTC CASSISSGGAGEQYF
- TRBJ1-1 TRBV29-1 - TGCAGCGGGAGCAGACAGCTTGAAGCTTTCTTT CSGSRQLEAFF
- TRBJ1-1 TRBV12-3/TRBV12-4 once TGTGCCAGCAACCAGGGAGGGTACACTGAAGCTTTCTTT CASNQGGYTEAFF
- TRBJ1-1 TRBV7-9 - TGTGCCAGCAGCTCGAAGGCGGGGATTAACACTGAAGCTTTCTTT CASSSKAGINTEAFF
- TRBJ1-1 TRBV10-1 - TGCGCCAGCAGCTATGACAGCATGAACACTGAAGCTTTCTTT CASSYDSMNTEAFF
- TRBJ1-3 TRBV30 - TGTGCCTGGAGCGTAGGAAACACCATATATTTT CAWSVGNTIYF
TRBD2 TRBJ2-3 TRBV12-3/TRBV12-4 - TGTGCCAGCAGTTTGGCGGGGGGGGATACGCAGTATTTT CASSLAGGDTQYF
TRBD1 TRBJ1-5 TRBV30 - TGTGCCTGGAGTGAACCTACAGGGGGAATAAGTATTAGCAATCAGCCCCAGCATTTT CAWSEPTGGISISNQPQHF
- TRBJ1-1 TRBV5-5 - TGTGCCAGCAGCTTGGTGGCGGCCAGGGCTGGCACTGAAGCTTTCTTT CASSLVAARAGTEAFF
TRBD1 TRBJ1-5 TRBV12-3/TRBV12-4 - TGTGCCAGCAAACAGGGGAATCAGCCCCAGCATTTT CASKQGNQPQHF
- TRBJ1-2 TRBV4-1 - TGCGCCAGCAGCCAACCCACGGGGAGGCGGACTCCGATCAAGGGCTACACCTTC CASSQPTGRRTPIKGYTF
TRBD1 TRBJ1-2 TRBV28 few TGTGCCAGCAGTTCCCAGGGGGCGTCTGGCTACACCTTC CASSSQGASGYTF
TRBD2 TRBJ2-1 TRBV5-4 - TGTGCCAGCAGCTTGGTAGCGGGGGACAATGAGCAGTTCTTC CASSLVAGDNEQFF
- TRBJ1-1 TRBV14 - TGTGCCAGCAGCCCCCAGGCGAACACTGAAGCTTTCTTT CASSPQANTEAFF
- TRBJ1-2 TRBV19 - TGTGCCACACACCATACAGGCTCTAACTATGGCTACACCTTC CATHHTGSNYGYTF
- TRBJ1-2 TRBV29-1 - TGCAGCGTTGAAGAACGGCAGGGATTTAGTACGGGCTACACCTTC CSVEERQGFSTGYTF
- TRBJ2-3 TRBV23-1 - TGCGCCAGCACCCGTAGCCGGGTAACCGGCACAGATACGCAGTATTTT CASTRSRVTGTDTQYF
- TRBJ2-7 TRBV5-1 - TGCGCCAGCAGCTTGGGCGGCGCCCCCTCCTACGAGCAGTACTTC CASSLGGAPSYEQYF
TRBD1 TRBJ1-4 TRBV27 - TGTGCCAGCAGTTTATCGGGACAGAGTAATGAAAAACTGTTTTTT CASSLSGQSNEKLFF
- TRBJ1-4 TRBV11-2 - TGTGCCAGCAGCCCGACAGCTCTTAATGAAAAACTGTTTTTT CASSPTALNEKLFF
- TRBJ1-1 TRBV27 once TGTGCCAGCAGTTCGACGGGCACTGAAGCTTTCTTT CASSSTGTEAFF
- TRBJ2-2 TRBV12-3/TRBV12-4 - TGTGCCAGCAGGGCAGGGAACACCGGGGAGCTGTTTTTT CASRAGNTGELFF
TRBD1 TRBJ1-1 TRBV30 - TGTGCCTGGAGTGGGCAGGGGGCATTTGGAGCTTTCTTT CAWSGQGAFGAFF
- TRBJ2-1 TRBV25-1 - TGTGCCAGCAGTTTGGGGCAGGGGCGATACAATGAGCAGTTCTTC CASSLGQGRYNEQFF
TRBD1 TRBJ2-7 TRBV5-1 - TGCGCCAGCAGCTCCCTGACAGGGGACGAGCAGTACTTC CASSSLTGDEQYF
- TRBJ2-5 TRBV7-9 few TGTGCCAGCAGCCCTGGGACAACCCAACAAGAGACCCAGTACTTC CASSPGTTQQETQYF